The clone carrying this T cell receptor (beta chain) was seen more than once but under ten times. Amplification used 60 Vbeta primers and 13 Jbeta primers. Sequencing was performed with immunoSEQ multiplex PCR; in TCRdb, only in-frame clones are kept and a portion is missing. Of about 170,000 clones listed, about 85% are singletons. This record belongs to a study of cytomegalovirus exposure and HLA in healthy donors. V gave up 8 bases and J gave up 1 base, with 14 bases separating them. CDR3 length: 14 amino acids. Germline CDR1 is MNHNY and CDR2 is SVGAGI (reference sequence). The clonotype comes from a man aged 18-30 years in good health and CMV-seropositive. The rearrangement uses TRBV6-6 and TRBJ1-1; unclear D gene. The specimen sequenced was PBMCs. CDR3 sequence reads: CASYHSTANTEAFF. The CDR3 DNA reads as TGTGCCAGCTACCACAGCACCGCGAACACTGAAGCTTTCTTT.